Sequencing of this T cell receptor (beta chain) was carried out in a study of blood T cell repertoires in COVID-19. Measured with immunoSEQ multiplex PCR; TCRdb has only the in-frame clones, and not every one. The data contain 310,000 or so clones, about 91% of them singletons. Individuals aged roughly 18 to 95 years were recruited from fewer than 30 US areas. The CDR3 is made up of 11 amino acids. The germline V gene has CDR1 MGHDK and CDR2 SYGVNS. With 6 bases removed from V and 4 bases from J, the gap between germline ends came to 7 bases. This chain connects TRBV25-1 to TRBJ2-7, with a possible D match to TRBD2 (6 bases). Input material: PBMCs or T cells enriched from blood (not recorded which). This receptor was identified in a woman under 30 who had recovered from COVID-19. The CDR3 sequence: CASSRGYEQYF. The CDR3 DNA reads as TGTGCCAGCAGCCGGGGGTACGAGCAGTACTTC.